The rows below give T cell receptor beta chains drawn from one sample of a study of blood T cell repertoires in COVID-19. Generated by immunoSEQ multiplex PCR, the TCRdb table keeps only in-frame clones and is missing some. The sample has around 71,000 clones; about four fifths are singletons. The specimen was peripheral blood. The receptors derive from a man between 65 and 85 years old with acute or convalescent COVID-19. Both conserved end residues are part of each CDR3. The D gene is left open where the match is weak. Size values are once, few and many counts, or a class for expanded clones, and some rows have none.

j_call	d_call	clone_size	v_call	cdr3_length	cdr3_aa	cdr3_nt
TRBJ1-5	TRBD1	-	TRBV11-3	18	CASSLASGNRGNNQPQHF	TGTGCCAGCAGCTTAGCCAGCGGAAACAGGGGTAATAATCAGCCCCAGCATTTT
TRBJ1-2	-	-	TRBV30	10	CAWKRGGYTF	TGTGCCTGGAAGAGAGGTGGCTACACCTTC
TRBJ1-2	-	few	TRBV6-6	21	CASSPGDASGQWQPLVYGYTF	TGTGCCAGCAGCCCAGGGGACGCAAGTGGACAGTGGCAGCCTCTGGTCTATGGCTACACCTTC
TRBJ2-1	-	-	TRBV6-2/TRBV6-3	20	CASSYSRVRDSEVTYNEQFF	TGTGCCAGCAGTTACTCTAGAGTTCGCGACAGCGAAGTTACCTACAATGAGCAGTTCTTC
TRBJ1-5	-	-	TRBV2	15	CASSDMGVRHQPQHF	TGTGCCAGCAGTGATATGGGAGTCCGCCATCAGCCCCAGCATTTT
TRBJ2-3	-	few	TRBV4-1	15	CASSQAGDFTDTQYF	TGCGCCAGCAGCCAAGCGGGGGACTTCACAGATACGCAGTATTTT
TRBJ2-7	TRBD2	-	TRBV5-4	16	CASSSGLAGVSYEQYF	TGTGCCAGCAGCTCTGGACTAGCGGGAGTTTCCTACGAGCAGTACTTC
TRBJ2-1	-	-	TRBV7-2	14	CASTATISYNEQFF	TGTGCCAGCACCGCGACAATCTCCTACAATGAGCAGTTCTTC
TRBJ2-7	TRBD2	-	TRBV6-2/TRBV6-3	16	CASSPSTSVSTYEQYF	TGTGCCAGCAGTCCCTCTACTAGCGTGAGCACCTACGAGCAGTACTTC
TRBJ2-3	TRBD2	-	TRBV12-5	16	CASGLVRGGKTDTQYF	TGTGCTAGTGGTTTGGTCCGGGGGGGTAAGACAGATACGCAGTATTTT
TRBJ2-3	TRBD2	-	TRBV6-1	16	CASSGVAGKSTDTQYF	TGTGCCAGCAGTGGTGTAGCGGGGAAAAGCACAGATACGCAGTATTTT
TRBJ2-7	TRBD2	-	TRBV9	17	CASSVTAGGPLGYEQYF	TGTGCCAGCAGCGTAACGGCGGGAGGGCCCCTCGGCTACGAGCAGTACTTC
TRBJ2-3	-	-	TRBV11-2	14	CASSWRTKGDTQYF	TGTGCCAGCAGCTGGCGAACAAAGGGGGATACGCAGTATTTT
TRBJ2-7	TRBD2	-	TRBV24-1	14	CATSDFPGGYEQYF	TGTGCCACCAGTGATTTCCCGGGGGGCTACGAGCAGTACTTC
TRBJ2-2	-	-	TRBV21-1	16	CASSKRSGANTGELFF	TGTGCCAGCAGCAAGAGATCAGGGGCTAACACCGGGGAGCTGTTTTTT
TRBJ1-1	-	many	TRBV3-1/TRBV3-2	15	CASSQDPGGNTEAFF	TGTGCCAGCAGCCAAGACCCGGGGGGGAACACTGAAGCTTTCTTT
TRBJ1-4	-	-	TRBV28	15	CASRPSGAVNEKLFF	TGTGCCAGCAGACCATCAGGGGCGGTAAATGAAAAACTGTTTTTT
TRBJ1-6	-	-	TRBV7-9	15	CASSLTGDNNSPLHF	TGTGCCAGCAGCTTAACGGGAGATAATAATTCACCCCTCCACTTT